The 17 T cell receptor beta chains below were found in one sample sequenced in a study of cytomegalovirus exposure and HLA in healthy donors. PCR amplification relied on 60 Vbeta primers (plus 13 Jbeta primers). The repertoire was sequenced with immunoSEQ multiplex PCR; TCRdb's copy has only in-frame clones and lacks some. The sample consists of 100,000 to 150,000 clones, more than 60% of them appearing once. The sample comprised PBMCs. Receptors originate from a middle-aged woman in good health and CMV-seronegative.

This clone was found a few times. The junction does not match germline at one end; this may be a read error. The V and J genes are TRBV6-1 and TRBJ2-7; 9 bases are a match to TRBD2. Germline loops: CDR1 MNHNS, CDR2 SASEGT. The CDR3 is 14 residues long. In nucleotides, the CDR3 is TGTGCCAGCAGTGAAGTAGCGGGAGTCTTCAACGTGGACTTC. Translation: CASSEVAGVFNVDF.

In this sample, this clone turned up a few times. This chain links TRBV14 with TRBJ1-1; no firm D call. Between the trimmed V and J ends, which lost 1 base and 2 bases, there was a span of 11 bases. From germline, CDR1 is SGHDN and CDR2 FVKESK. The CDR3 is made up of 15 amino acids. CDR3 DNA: TGTGCCAGCAGCCAAGTTGGGCACTTCAACACTGAAGCTTTCTTT. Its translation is CASSQVGHFNTEAFF.

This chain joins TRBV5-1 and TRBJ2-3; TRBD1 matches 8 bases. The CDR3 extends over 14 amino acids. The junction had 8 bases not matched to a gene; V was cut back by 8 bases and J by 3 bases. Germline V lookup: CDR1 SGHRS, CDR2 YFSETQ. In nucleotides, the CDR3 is TGCGCCAGTAGACAGGGGACAAGAACAGATACGCAGTATTTT. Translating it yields CASRQGTRTDTQYF. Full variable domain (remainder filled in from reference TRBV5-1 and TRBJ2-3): KAGVTQTPRYLIKTRGQQVTLSCSPISGHRSVSWYQQTPGQGLQFLFEYFSETQRNKGNFPGRFSGRQFSNSRSEMNVSTLELGDSALYLCASRQGTRTDTQYFGPGTRLTVL.

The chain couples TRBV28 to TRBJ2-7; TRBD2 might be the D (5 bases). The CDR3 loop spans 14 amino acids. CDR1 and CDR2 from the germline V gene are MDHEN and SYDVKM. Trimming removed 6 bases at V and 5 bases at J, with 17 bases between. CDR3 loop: CASSRRTLANEQYF. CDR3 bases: TGTGCCAGCAGCAGACGGACTTTGGCTAACGAGCAGTACTTC. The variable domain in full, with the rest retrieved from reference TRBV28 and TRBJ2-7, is DVKVTQSSRYLVKRTGEKVFLECVQDMDHENMFWYRQDPGLGLRLIYFSYDVKMKEKGDIPEGYSVSREKKERFSLILESASTNQTSMYLCASSRRTLANEQYFGPGTRLTVT.

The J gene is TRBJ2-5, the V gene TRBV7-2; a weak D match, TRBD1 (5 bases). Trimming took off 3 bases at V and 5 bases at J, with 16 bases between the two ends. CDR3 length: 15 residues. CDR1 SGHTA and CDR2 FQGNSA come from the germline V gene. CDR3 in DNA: TGTGCCAGCAGCTTCGCGGTCCAGGGTTGGGAGACCCAGTACTTC. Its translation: CASSFAVQGWETQYF. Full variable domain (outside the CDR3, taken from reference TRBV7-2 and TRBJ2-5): GAGVSQSPSNKVTEKGKDVELRCDPISGHTALYWYRQSLGQGLEFLIYFQGNSAPDKSGLPSDRFSAERTGGSVSTLTIQRTQQEDSAVYLCASSFAVQGWETQYFGPGTRLLVL.

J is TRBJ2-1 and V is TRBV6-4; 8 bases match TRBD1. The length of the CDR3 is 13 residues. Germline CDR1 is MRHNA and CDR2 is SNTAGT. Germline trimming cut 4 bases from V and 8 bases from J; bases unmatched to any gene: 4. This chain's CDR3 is CASSVQQGDEQFF. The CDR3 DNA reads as TGTGCCAGCAGTGTCCAACAGGGGGATGAGCAGTTCTTC.

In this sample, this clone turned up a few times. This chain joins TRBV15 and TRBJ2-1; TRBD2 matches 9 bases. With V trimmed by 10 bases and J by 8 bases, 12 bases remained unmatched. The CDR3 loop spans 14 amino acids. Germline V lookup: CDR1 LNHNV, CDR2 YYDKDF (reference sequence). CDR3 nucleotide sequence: TGTGCCAGTCGAATGGGTACTAGCGGGTATGAGCAGTTCTTC. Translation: CASRMGTSGYEQFF.

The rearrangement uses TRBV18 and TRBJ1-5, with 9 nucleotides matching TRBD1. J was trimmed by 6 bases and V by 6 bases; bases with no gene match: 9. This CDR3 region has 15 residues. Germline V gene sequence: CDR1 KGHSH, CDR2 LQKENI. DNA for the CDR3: TGTGCCAGCTCTGGGACCGGGACAGGGATTCAGCCCCAGCATTTT. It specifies CASSGTGTGIQPQHF.

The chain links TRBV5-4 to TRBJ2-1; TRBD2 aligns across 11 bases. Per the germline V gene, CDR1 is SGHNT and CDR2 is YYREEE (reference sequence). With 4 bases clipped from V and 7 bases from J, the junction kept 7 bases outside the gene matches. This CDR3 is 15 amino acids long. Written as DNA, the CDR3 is TGTGCCAGCAGCCCAACTAGCGGGAGAGATAATGAGCAGTTCTTC. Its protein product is CASSPTSGRDNEQFF. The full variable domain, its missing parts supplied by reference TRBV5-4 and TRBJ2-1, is ETGVTQSPTHLIKTRGQQVTLRCSSQSGHNTVSWYQQALGQGPQFIFQYYREEENGRGNFPPRFSGLQFPNYSSELNVNALELDDSALYLCASSPTSGRDNEQFFGPGTRLTVL.

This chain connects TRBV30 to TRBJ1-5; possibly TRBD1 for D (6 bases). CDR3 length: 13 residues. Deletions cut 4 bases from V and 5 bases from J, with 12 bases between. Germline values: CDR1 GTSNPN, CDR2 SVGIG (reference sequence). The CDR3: CAWTTRGDQPQHF. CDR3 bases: TGTGCCTGGACGACCAGGGGAGATCAGCCCCAGCATTTT.

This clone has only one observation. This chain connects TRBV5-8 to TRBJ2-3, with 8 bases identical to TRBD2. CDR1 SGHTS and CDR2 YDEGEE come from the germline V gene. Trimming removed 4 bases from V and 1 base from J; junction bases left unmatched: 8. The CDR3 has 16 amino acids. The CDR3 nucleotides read TGTGCCAGCAGCCCCTCGTGGCGGGGGGGCACAGATACGCAGTATTTT. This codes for CASSPSWRGGTDTQYF.

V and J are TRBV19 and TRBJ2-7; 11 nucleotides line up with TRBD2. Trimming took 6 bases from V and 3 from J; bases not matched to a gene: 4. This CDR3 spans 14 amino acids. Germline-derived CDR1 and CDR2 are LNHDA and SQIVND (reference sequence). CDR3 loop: CASRVTSGSYEQYF. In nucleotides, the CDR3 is TGTGCCAGTAGAGTAACTAGCGGGAGCTACGAGCAGTACTTC.

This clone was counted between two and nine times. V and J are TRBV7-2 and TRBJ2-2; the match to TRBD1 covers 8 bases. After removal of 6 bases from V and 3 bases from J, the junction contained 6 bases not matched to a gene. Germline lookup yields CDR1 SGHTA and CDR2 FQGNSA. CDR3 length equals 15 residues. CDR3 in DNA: TGTGCCAGCAGACGAGACAGGGGCCACACCGGGGAGCTGTTTTTT. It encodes CASRRDRGHTGELFF.

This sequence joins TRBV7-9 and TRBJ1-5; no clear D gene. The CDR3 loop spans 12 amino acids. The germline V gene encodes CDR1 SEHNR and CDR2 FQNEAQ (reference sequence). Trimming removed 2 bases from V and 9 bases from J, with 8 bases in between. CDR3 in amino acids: CASSLPMAPQHF. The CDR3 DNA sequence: TGTGCCAGCAGCTTACCGATGGCGCCCCAGCATTTT. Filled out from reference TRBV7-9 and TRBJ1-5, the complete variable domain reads DTGVSQNPRHKITKRGQNVTFRCDPISEHNRLYWYRQTLGQGPEFLTYFQNEAQLEKSRLLSDRFSAERPKGSFSTLEIQRTEQGDSAMYLCASSLPMAPQHFGDGTRLSIL.

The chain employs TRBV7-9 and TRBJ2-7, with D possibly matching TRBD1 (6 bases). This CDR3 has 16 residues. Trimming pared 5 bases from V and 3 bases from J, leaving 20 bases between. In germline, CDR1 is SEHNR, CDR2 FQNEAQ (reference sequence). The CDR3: CASSTNPRDIIYEQYF. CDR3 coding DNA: TGTGCCAGCAGCACCAATCCCCGGGACATCATCTACGAGCAGTACTTC. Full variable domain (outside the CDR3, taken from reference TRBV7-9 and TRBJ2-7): DTGVSQNPRHKITKRGQNVTFRCDPISEHNRLYWYRQTLGQGPEFLTYFQNEAQLEKSRLLSDRFSAERPKGSFSTLEIQRTEQGDSAMYLCASSTNPRDIIYEQYFGPGTRLTVT.

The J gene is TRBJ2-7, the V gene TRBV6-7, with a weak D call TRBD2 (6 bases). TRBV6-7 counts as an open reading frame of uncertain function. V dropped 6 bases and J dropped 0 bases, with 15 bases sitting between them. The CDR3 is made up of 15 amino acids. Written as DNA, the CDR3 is TGTGCCAGCAGCTCTCGGGACTTAATCTCCTACGAGCAGTACTTC. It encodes CASSSRDLISYEQYF.

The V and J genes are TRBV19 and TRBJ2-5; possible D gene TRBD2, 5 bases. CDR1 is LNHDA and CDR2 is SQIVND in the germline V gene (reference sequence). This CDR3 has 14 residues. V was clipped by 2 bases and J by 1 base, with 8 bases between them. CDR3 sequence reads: CASSILDSQETQYF. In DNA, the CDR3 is TGTGCCAGTAGTATACTGGACTCCCAAGAGACCCAGTACTTC. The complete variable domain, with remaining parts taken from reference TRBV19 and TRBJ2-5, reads DGGITQSPKYLFRKEGQNVTLSCEQNLNHDAMYWYRQDPGQGLRLIYYSQIVNDFQKGDIAEGYSVSREKKESFPLTVTSAQKNPTAFYLCASSILDSQETQYFGPGTRLLVL.